This T cell receptor (beta chain) was captured in a study of blood T cell repertoires in COVID-19. Study context: Material from acute and convalescent COVID-19 was sourced from the United States, Italy and Spain. The cDNA or gDNA used as material had been derived from T cells, B-cell-depleted T cells, or PBMCs.

The CDR3 length is 14 residues. Trimming cost V 5 bases and J 8 bases, with 18 bases left between them. The V gene's germline CDR1 is MDHEN and CDR2 SYDVKM. Repertoires were generated with immunoSEQ multiplex PCR, while TCRdb's copy carries only in-frame clones and drops some. Of 200,000 to 250,000 clones in the sample, approximately 84% were seen once. This clone was detected only a few times. Sequencing input: peripheral blood. The V call is TRBV28, the J call TRBJ1-2, with D perhaps matching TRBD1 (6 bases). This TCR was recovered from a man in his forties with acute or convalescent COVID-19. Here the CDR3 reads CASSPGGGQYGYTF. The CDR3 DNA sequence: TGTGCCAGCAGTCCCGGGGGGGGCCAGTACGGCTACACCTTC.